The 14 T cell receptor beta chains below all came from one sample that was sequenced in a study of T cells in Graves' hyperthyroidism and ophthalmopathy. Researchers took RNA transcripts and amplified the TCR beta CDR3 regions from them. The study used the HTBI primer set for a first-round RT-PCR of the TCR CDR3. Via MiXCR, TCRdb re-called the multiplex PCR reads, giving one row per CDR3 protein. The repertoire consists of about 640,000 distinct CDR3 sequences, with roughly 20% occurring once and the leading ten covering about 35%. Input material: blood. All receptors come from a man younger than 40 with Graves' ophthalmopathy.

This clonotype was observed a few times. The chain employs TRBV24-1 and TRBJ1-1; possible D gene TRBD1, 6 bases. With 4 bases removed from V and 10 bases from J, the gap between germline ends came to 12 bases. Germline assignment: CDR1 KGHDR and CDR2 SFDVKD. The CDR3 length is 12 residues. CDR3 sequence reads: CATSDLGGTAFF. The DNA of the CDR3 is TGTGCCACCAGTGACCTAGGGGGAACAGCTTTCTTT.

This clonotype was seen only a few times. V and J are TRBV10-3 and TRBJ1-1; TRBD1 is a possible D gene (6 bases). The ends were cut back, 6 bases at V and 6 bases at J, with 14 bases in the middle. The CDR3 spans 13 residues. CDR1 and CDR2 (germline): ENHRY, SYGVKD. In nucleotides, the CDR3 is TGTGCCATCAGGGGAACAGGGTCCGCTGAAGCTTTCTTT. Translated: CAIRGTGSAEAFF.

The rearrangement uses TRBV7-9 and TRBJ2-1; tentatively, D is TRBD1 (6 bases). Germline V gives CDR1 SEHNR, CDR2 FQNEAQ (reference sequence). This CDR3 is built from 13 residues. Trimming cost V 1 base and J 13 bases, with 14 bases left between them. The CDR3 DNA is TGTGCCAGCAGCTTAGGAGCGACAGGCAACCAGTTCTTC. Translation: CASSLGATGNQFF.

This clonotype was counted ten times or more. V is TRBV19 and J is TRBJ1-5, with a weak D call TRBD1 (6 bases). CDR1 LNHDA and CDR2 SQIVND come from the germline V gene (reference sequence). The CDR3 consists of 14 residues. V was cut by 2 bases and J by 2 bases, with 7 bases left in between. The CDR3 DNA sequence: TGTGCCAGTAGTATACGGACAGGCAATCAGCCCCAGCATTTT. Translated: CASSIRTGNQPQHF.

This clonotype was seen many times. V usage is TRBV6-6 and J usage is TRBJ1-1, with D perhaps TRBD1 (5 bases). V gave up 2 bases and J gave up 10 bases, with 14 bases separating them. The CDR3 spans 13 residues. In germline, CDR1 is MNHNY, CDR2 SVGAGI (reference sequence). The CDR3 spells CASSYRGPSRAFF. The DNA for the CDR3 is TGTGCCAGCAGTTACCGGGGCCCTTCTAGAGCTTTCTTT.

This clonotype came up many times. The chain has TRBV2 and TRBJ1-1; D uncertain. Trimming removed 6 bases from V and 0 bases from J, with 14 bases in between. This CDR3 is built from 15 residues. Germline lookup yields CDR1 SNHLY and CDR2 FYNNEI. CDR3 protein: CASSRNRVMNTEAFF. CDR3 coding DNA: TGTGCCAGCAGCAGAAACAGAGTCATGAACACTGAAGCTTTCTTT.

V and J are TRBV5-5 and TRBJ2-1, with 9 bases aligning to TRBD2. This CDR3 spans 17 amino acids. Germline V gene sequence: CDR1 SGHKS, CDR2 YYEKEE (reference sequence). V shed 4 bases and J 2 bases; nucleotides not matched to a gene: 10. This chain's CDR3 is CASSPFASGKTYNEQFF. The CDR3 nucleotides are TGTGCCAGCAGCCCTTTCGCTAGCGGGAAAACCTACAATGAGCAGTTCTTC.

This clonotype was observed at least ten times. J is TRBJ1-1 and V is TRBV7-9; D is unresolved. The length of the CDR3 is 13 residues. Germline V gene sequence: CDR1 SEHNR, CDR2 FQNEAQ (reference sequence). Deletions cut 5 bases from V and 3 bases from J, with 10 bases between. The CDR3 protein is CASSTTIDTEAFF. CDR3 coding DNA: TGTGCCAGCAGCACAACCATAGACACTGAAGCTTTCTTT.

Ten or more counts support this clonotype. For the CDR3, the DNA is TGCGCCAGCAGCGACAGGGTGGACTACGAGCAGTACTTC. Protein: CASSDRVDYEQYF. The chain recombines TRBV5-1 with TRBJ2-7, with 7 bases identical to TRBD1. CDR1 and CDR2 from the germline V gene are SGHRS and YFSETQ. This CDR3 comprises 13 residues. V lost 4 bases and J lost 3; bases outside the gene matches: 4.

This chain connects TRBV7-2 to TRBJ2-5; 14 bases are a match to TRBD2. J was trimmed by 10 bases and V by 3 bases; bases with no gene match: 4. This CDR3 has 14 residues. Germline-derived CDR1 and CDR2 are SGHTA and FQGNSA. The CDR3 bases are TGTGCCAGCAGCTTGGGGACTAGCGGGAGAAGCCAGTACTTC. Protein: CASSLGTSGRSQYF.

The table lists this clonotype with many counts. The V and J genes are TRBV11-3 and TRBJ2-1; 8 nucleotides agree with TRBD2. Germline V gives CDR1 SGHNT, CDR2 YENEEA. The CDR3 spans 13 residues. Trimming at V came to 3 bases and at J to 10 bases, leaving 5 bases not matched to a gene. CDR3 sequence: CASSLAGGGEQFF. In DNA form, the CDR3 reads TGTGCCAGCAGCTTGGCGGGAGGAGGAGAGCAGTTCTTC. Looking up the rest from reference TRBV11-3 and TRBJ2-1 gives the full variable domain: EAGVVQSPRYKIIEKKQPVAFWCNPISGHNTLYWYLQNLGQGPELLIRYENEEAVDDSQLPKDRFSAERLKGVDSTLKIQPAELGDSAVYLCASSLAGGGEQFFGPGTRLTVL.

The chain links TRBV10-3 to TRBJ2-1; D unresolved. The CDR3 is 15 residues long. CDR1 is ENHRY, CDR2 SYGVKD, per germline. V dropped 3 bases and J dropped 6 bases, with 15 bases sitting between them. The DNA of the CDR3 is TGTGCCATCAGTGACGGGCTGGCGAGCTCCAATGAGCAGTTCTTC. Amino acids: CAISDGLASSNEQFF.

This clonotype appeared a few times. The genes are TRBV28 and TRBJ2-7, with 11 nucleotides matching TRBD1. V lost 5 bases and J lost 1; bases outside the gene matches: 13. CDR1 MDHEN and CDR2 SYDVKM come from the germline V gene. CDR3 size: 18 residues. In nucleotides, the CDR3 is TGTGCCAGCAGTAGACAATACGGACAGGGGGCTCCATCCTACGAGCAGTACTTC. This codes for CASSRQYGQGAPSYEQYF.

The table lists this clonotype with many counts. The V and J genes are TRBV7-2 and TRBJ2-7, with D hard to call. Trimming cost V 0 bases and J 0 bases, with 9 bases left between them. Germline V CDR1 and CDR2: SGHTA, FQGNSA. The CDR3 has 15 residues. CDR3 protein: CASSLAGPSSYEQYF. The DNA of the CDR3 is TGTGCCAGCAGCTTAGCAGGGCCCAGCTCCTACGAGCAGTACTTC.